This TCR beta chain was documented in a study of T cell changes during pregnancy in multiple sclerosis. Data came from immunoSEQ multiplex PCR; TCRdb stores just in-frame clones and leaves some out. Of fewer than 140,000 clones detected, 85% to 95% appear once; the ten largest clones hold 1.6%. The V and J ends lost 3 bases and 1 base, in that order; junction bases with no gene match: 2. The CDR3 spans 13 residues. CDR1 and CDR2 (germline): GTSNPN, SVGIG (reference sequence). The sequence was obtained from a female donor with multiple sclerosis, enrolled in a pregnancy study. This sequence joins TRBV30 and TRBJ2-7; 8 nucleotides match TRBD1. The sequencing used peripheral blood, collected after pregnancy. This CDR3 reads CAWRQGVSYEQYF. CDR3 DNA: TGTGCCTGGAGACAGGGGGTTTCCTACGAGCAGTACTTC.